A selection of T cell receptor beta chains follows, all from one sample in a study of CD8 T cells in Susac syndrome. TCRdb ran MiXCR on the immunoSEQ multiplex PCR reads and lists one entry per CDR3 protein. The table shows 150,000 or so distinct CDR3 sequences, with roughly nine tenths occurring only once. The sample was CD4+ T cells from PBMCs. All receptors derive from a human donor in good health. Both conserved end residues are part of each CDR3. Each record gives: J gene, D gene, CDR3 length, V gene, clone size, CDR3 DNA, CDR3 protein. D genes are given only for firm matches. Rows give clone size only sometimes, using once, few, many, or a class for an expanded clone.

j_gene: TRBJ2-1; d_gene: TRBD2; len: 15; v_gene: TRBV20-1; abundance: -; CDR3nt: TGCAGTGCTAGAGATAGGCTAGCGGGGGACAATGAGCAGTTCTTC; CDR3aa: CSARDRLAGDNEQFF
j_gene: TRBJ1-1; d_gene: TRBD1; len: 12; v_gene: TRBV29-1; abundance: once; CDR3nt: TGCAGCGTCCGACAGGGGAGCACTGAAGCTTTCTTT; CDR3aa: CSVRQGSTEAFF
j_gene: TRBJ1-1; d_gene: -; len: 13; v_gene: TRBV7-3; abundance: -; CDR3nt: TGTGCCAGCAGCCCCGGTTCGAAGGCTGAAGCTTTCTTT; CDR3aa: CASSPGSKAEAFF
j_gene: TRBJ2-1; d_gene: -; len: 15; v_gene: TRBV5-1; abundance: once; CDR3nt: TGCGCCAGCAGTCCCAGCGGAGCCCTTTACAATGAGCAGTTCTTC; CDR3aa: CASSPSGALYNEQFF
j_gene: TRBJ2-2; d_gene: TRBD1; len: 16; v_gene: TRBV5-1; abundance: once; CDR3nt: TGCGCCAGCGGTCACGGGGACAGGGGGCAAGCCGGGGAGCTGTTTTTT; CDR3aa: CASGHGDRGQAGELFF
j_gene: TRBJ2-7; d_gene: -; len: 15; v_gene: TRBV6-2/TRBV6-3; abundance: -; CDR3nt: TGTGCCAGCAGGCCGACAGGGAGGGCTTCCTACGAGCAGTACTTC; CDR3aa: CASRPTGRASYEQYF
j_gene: TRBJ2-1; d_gene: TRBD2; len: 14; v_gene: TRBV9; abundance: -; CDR3nt: TGTGCCAGCAGCGTAGCAGCGGGAGGGGATGAGCAGTTCTTC; CDR3aa: CASSVAAGGDEQFF
j_gene: TRBJ2-3; d_gene: -; len: 16; v_gene: TRBV27; abundance: -; CDR3nt: TGTGCCAGCAGTTTTACCGGGACGGCTAGCACAGATACGCAGTATTTT; CDR3aa: CASSFTGTASTDTQYF
j_gene: TRBJ2-2; d_gene: -; len: 15; v_gene: TRBV5-4; abundance: -; CDR3nt: TGTGCCGTCGGGCGGACCACCCTTATGTCCGGGGAGCTGTTTTTT; CDR3aa: CAVGRTTLMSGELFF
j_gene: TRBJ2-2; d_gene: -; len: 16; v_gene: TRBV6-5; abundance: -; CDR3nt: TGTGCCAGCAGTTACTCGGACAGCGCGAACACCGGGGAGCTGTTTTTT; CDR3aa: CASSYSDSANTGELFF
j_gene: TRBJ1-2; d_gene: -; len: 15; v_gene: TRBV6-5; abundance: -; CDR3nt: TGTGCCAGCAGCCGGGGACCGCGAACTAACTATGGCTACACCTTC; CDR3aa: CASSRGPRTNYGYTF
j_gene: TRBJ2-4; d_gene: -; len: 13; v_gene: TRBV12-3/TRBV12-4; abundance: -; CDR3nt: TGTGCCAGCAGTTTCCAGGGTGAAAACATTCAGTACTTC; CDR3aa: CASSFQGENIQYF
j_gene: TRBJ2-6; d_gene: -; len: 15; v_gene: TRBV5-1; abundance: -; CDR3nt: TGCGCCAGCAGCTTGGGGGGTACCGGGGCCAACGTCCTGACTTTC; CDR3aa: CASSLGGTGANVLTF
j_gene: TRBJ1-6; d_gene: -; len: 14; v_gene: TRBV7-8; abundance: -; CDR3nt: TGTGCCAGCAGCTTAGACGGGGTTGATTCACCCCTCCACTTT; CDR3aa: CASSLDGVDSPLHF